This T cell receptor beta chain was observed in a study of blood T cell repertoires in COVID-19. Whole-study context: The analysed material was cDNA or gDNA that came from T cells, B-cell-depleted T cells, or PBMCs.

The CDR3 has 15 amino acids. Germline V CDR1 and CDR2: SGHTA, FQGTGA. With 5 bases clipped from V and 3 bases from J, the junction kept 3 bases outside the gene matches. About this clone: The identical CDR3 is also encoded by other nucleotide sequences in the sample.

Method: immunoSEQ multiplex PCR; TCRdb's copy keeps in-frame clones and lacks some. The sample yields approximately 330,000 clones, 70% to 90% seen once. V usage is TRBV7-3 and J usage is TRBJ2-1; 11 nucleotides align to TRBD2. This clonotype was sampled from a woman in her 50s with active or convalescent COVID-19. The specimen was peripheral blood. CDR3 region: CASSRTSGSYNEQFF. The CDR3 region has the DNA TGTGCCAGCAGCCGCACTAGCGGGAGCTACAATGAGCAGTTCTTC.